One sample yielded the 21 T cell receptor beta chains listed below, sequenced in a study of cytomegalovirus exposure and HLA in healthy donors. The PCR had 60 Vbeta and 13 Jbeta primers. Clones were read by immunoSEQ multiplex PCR, and TCRdb kept only the in-frame ones, dropping some. Of 130,000 or so clones listed, roughly 90% are singletons. Sequenced sample: PBMCs. The receptors were gathered from a woman in her thirties or forties in good health and CMV-seronegative.

The chain couples TRBV6-5 to TRBJ1-2, with D uncertain. Deletions cut 2 bases from V and 4 bases from J, with 14 bases between. Germline V CDR1 and CDR2: MNHEY, SVGAGI. The CDR3 runs 15 residues. CDR3 bases: TGTGCCAGCAGTTACGTTTCTACTGGGAGCTATGGCTACACCTTC. Its protein is CASSYVSTGSYGYTF.

The CDR3 DNA sequence: TGTGCCAGCACTCCACTGGACAGCCCGAACACCGGGGAGCTGTTTTTT. Residues: CASTPLDSPNTGELFF. This sequence joins TRBV28 and TRBJ2-2, with D possibly TRBD1 on 6 matching bases. Per the germline V gene, CDR1 is MDHEN and CDR2 is SYDVKM. Trimming took off 7 bases at V and 0 bases at J, with 15 bases between the two ends. The CDR3 has 16 amino acids.

Of note for this clone: This sample includes further DNA sequences coding for the same CDR3. V and J are TRBV7-2 and TRBJ2-7; D not resolved. The germline gives CDR1 SGHTA, CDR2 FQGNSA. CDR3 length: 12 residues. Trimming left V 5 bases short and J 2 bases short, with 7 bases between. The CDR3 sequence: CASSPQAYEQYF. In DNA, the CDR3 is TGTGCCAGCAGCCCTCAGGCCTACGAGCAGTACTTC.

This chain links TRBV18 with TRBJ2-5, with TRBD2 matching over 7 bases. CDR1 is KGHSH and CDR2 is LQKENI in the germline V gene. Trimming cost V 3 bases and J 2 bases; bases outside gene matches: 9. The CDR3 is 16 amino acids. CDR3 nucleotide sequence: TGTGCCAGCTCACCGGCGGGGAGGGGCGAACAAGAGACCCAGTACTTC. Its translation: CASSPAGRGEQETQYF.

V gene TRBV29-1 combines with J gene TRBJ2-2; 7 bases are a match to TRBD1. The germline CDR1 and CDR2 sequences are SQVTM and ANQGSEA. Trimming removed 4 bases from V and 3 bases from J; junction bases left unmatched: 5. The CDR3 contains 14 residues. The CDR3 DNA reads as TGCAGCGTTGCGGCAGGGGGTGACACCGGGGAGCTGTTTTTT. It encodes CSVAAGGDTGELFF.

This chain joins TRBV2 and TRBJ2-1; 10 bases match TRBD2. The CDR3 totals 14 residues. V shed 2 bases and J 8 bases; nucleotides not matched to a gene: 3. In germline, CDR1 is SNHLY, CDR2 FYNNEI. CDR3 in amino acids: CASSELAGADEQFF. CDR3 nucleotides: TGTGCCAGCAGTGAACTAGCGGGAGCAGATGAGCAGTTCTTC.

As regards this clone: Other DNA sequences of this sample code for an identical CDR3. The genes are TRBV5-1 and TRBJ2-7; TRBD1 matches 9 bases. The CDR3 consists of 14 residues. V shed 4 bases and J 1 base; nucleotides not matched to a gene: 3. CDR1 SGHRS and CDR2 YFSETQ come from the germline V gene. The CDR3 region is CASSPGTGSYEQYF. CDR3 nucleotides: TGCGCCAGCAGCCCCGGGACAGGGTCCTACGAGCAGTACTTC.

In its sample, this clone was seen once. The chain couples TRBV12-2 to TRBJ1-2; the table's D call TRBD1 went unverified against the DNA. TRBV12-2 is termed a pseudogene. The CDR3 runs to 14 residues. The CDR3 here is CASRSGTGNYGYTF. The DNA for the CDR3 is TGTGCAAGTCGCTCCGGGACAGGAAACTATGGCTACACCTTC.

The table lists this clone with a count of one. The gene calls are TRBV4-1 and TRBJ2-5; D perhaps matches TRBD1 (6 bases). Per the germline V gene, CDR1 is MGHRA and CDR2 is YSYEKL. This CDR3 comprises 18 residues. Trimming left V 4 bases short and J 1 base short, with 22 bases between. The CDR3 coding sequence is TGCGCCAGCAGCCTACGAGTGATACCGGGACACGGCCAAGAGACCCAGTACTTC. It yields the protein CASSLRVIPGHGQETQYF.

The V and J genes are TRBV5-1 and TRBJ2-7; D not resolved. CDR1 and CDR2 (germline): SGHRS, YFSETQ. V lost 3 bases and J 6 bases, leaving 7 bases between the germline ends. The CDR3 length is 11 residues. CDR3: CASSSWPEQYF. DNA for the CDR3: TGCGCCAGCAGCTCGTGGCCCGAGCAGTACTTC.

This chain uses TRBV9 with TRBJ2-1, with TRBD2 as a possible D gene (6 bases). The germline V gene encodes CDR1 SGDLS and CDR2 YYNGEE. This CDR3 is built from 17 residues. V lost 2 bases to trimming and J lost 4 bases, with 19 bases between them. The CDR3 DNA is TGTGCCAGCAGCGTGGAAGGAGGGAGATTGGGATACAATGAGCAGTTCTTC. This gives the protein CASSVEGGRLGYNEQFF.

This chain links TRBV4-3 with TRBJ2-5, with 15 bases matching TRBD2. V shed 4 bases, J shed 4 bases, and the junction held 4 bases outside the gene matches. This CDR3 is 16 amino acids long. Germline loops: CDR1 LGHNA, CDR2 YSLEER. The CDR3 spells CASSRTSGRGGETQYF. The DNA for the CDR3 is TGCGCCAGCAGCCGGACTAGCGGGAGGGGTGGAGAGACCCAGTACTTC.

The chain carries TRBV28 and TRBJ1-3; a possible D gene is TRBD1 (5 bases). The V gene lost 3 bases and the J gene lost 0 bases, with 12 bases spanning the gap. This CDR3 has 16 amino acids. The germline CDR1 and CDR2 sequences are MDHEN and SYDVKM. CDR3 sequence (DNA): TGTGCCAGCAGTTTCTCCCCCGGGGGCTCTGGAAACACCATATATTTT. It is translated as CASSFSPGGSGNTIYF. Combining the CDR3 with reference TRBV28 and TRBJ1-3 gives the whole variable domain DVKVTQSSRYLVKRTGEKVFLECVQDMDHENMFWYRQDPGLGLRLIYFSYDVKMKEKGDIPEGYSVSREKKERFSLILESASTNQTSMYLCASSFSPGGSGNTIYFGEGSWLTVV.

In its sample, this clone was seen once. The chain carries TRBV28 and TRBJ2-2, with 7 bases aligning to TRBD2. This CDR3 spans 14 amino acids. Trimming removed 8 bases from V and 3 bases from J; junction bases left unmatched: 6. Germline V CDR1 and CDR2: MDHEN, SYDVKM. In DNA form, the CDR3 reads TGTGCCAGCTCTTGGGGGGGGTACACCGGGGAGCTGTTTTTT. This gives the protein CASSWGGYTGELFF.

CDR3 sequence: CASREQGSSGNTIYF. CDR3 DNA sequence: TGTGCCAGCAGGGAACAGGGGAGCTCTGGAAACACCATATATTTT. The chain has TRBV6-5 and TRBJ1-3; 7 bases fit TRBD1. The V gene end was trimmed by 6 bases and the J gene end by 0 bases; junction bases not matched to a gene: 5. This CDR3 spans 15 amino acids. Looked up from germline, CDR1 is MNHEY and CDR2 is SVGAGI.

This rearrangement joins TRBV25-1 to TRBJ2-7, with TRBD1 matching 7 bases. In germline, CDR1 is MGHDK, CDR2 SYGVNS. The ends lost 6 bases at V and 2 bases at J; junction bases unmatched: 4. This CDR3 contains 13 residues. CDR3 region: CASRQGKAYEQYF. CDR3 nucleotide sequence: TGTGCCAGCAGACAGGGGAAGGCCTACGAGCAGTACTTC.

J is TRBJ2-7 and V is TRBV7-7; D may be TRBD2 (6 bases). The CDR3 is 13 residues long. Germline V gene data show CDR1 as SSHAT and CDR2 as FNYEAQ (reference sequence). The V and J ends lost 6 bases and 2 bases respectively, with 11 bases between them. The CDR3 loop is CASRWGVAYEQYF. The CDR3 region has the DNA TGTGCCAGCAGATGGGGGGTTGCCTACGAGCAGTACTTC.

This chain joins TRBV30 and TRBJ2-7, with a tentative D call TRBD2 (5 bases). There are 14 residues in the CDR3. Germline CDR1 GTSNPN, CDR2 SVGIG (reference sequence). V was trimmed by 0 bases and J by 1 base, leaving 10 bases between them. The CDR3 DNA follows: TGTGCCTGGAGTGTAACCGGACTGTCCTACGAGCAGTACTTC. As protein: CAWSVTGLSYEQYF.

Remarks on this clone: An end of the junction differs from the germline gene, which may be a read error. This sequence joins TRBV7-9 and TRBJ2-7; 13 nucleotides align to TRBD2. The germline V gene has CDR1 SEHNR and CDR2 FQNEAQ (reference sequence). The CDR3 sequence is 15 residues long. CDR3 region: CSSSSTSGRTYEQYF. DNA for the CDR3: TGTTCCAGCAGCTCGACTAGCGGGAGGACCTACGAGCAGTACTTC.

In nucleotides, the CDR3 is TGTGCCAGCTCCCTCCAGGGGGGGAACACTGAAGCTTTCTTT. This sequence encodes CASSLQGGNTEAFF. The chain carries TRBV18 and TRBJ1-1, with 7 bases identical to TRBD1. The CDR3 spans 14 residues. The ends lost 6 bases at V and 1 base at J; junction bases unmatched: 5. The germline V gene has CDR1 KGHSH and CDR2 LQKENI.

The rearrangement joins TRBV10-3 to TRBJ2-3, with no clear D. Trimming cost V 8 bases and J 2 bases, with 14 bases left between them. Germline CDR1 is ENHRY and CDR2 is SYGVKD. CDR3 length: 14 residues. CDR3 bases: TGTGCCATCCGACGGGTTTTAGACACAGATACGCAGTATTTT. The encoded protein is CAIRRVLDTDTQYF.